Listed below are T cell receptor beta chains from one sample, sequenced in a study of beta chain features in type 1 diabetes. TCRdb's table, derived via immunoSEQ multiplex PCR, lists solely in-frame clones and lacks some. The sample lists about 150,000 clones, less than 9.5% occurring once. Sample: central memory CD4+ T cells from blood. The source is a young man in good health. Both conserved end residues are part of each CDR3. A D gene is named only where the DNA matches it firmly. Some rows have no size entry. The others give once, few or many, or a class for an expanded clone.

J,size,V,D,CDR3,DNA
TRBJ1-4,NA,TRBV28,NA,CASSPPVPINEKLFF,TGTGCCAGCAGTCCACCAGTCCCGATTAATGAAAAACTGTTTTTT
TRBJ2-7,NA,TRBV6-1,TRBD2,CASTWTSGSEQYF,TGTGCCAGCACCTGGACTAGCGGGAGCGAGCAGTACTTC
TRBJ1-2,NA,TRBV28,NA,CASRYGSQLGYTF,TGTGCCAGCAGGTACGGGAGCCAGCTTGGCTACACCTTC
TRBJ2-1,few,TRBV19,TRBD1,CASSSLGQHSYNEQFF,TGTGCCAGTAGTTCGTTGGGACAGCACTCCTACAATGAGCAGTTCTTC
TRBJ1-4,few,TRBV5-1,NA,CASSFEYLGAAGEKLFF,TGCGCCAGCAGCTTCGAATATTTGGGGGCGGCGGGTGAAAAACTGTTTTTT
TRBJ2-3,NA,TRBV6-5,NA,CASRRGTSDTQYF,TGTGCCAGCAGACGCGGGACCTCGGATACGCAGTATTTT
TRBJ2-2,few,TRBV5-1,NA,CASSLTRQTGELFF,TGCGCCAGCAGCTTGACTCGCCAAACCGGGGAGCTGTTTTTT
TRBJ1-1,NA,TRBV5-6,TRBD1,CASSLLIAGQVFGEAFF,TGTGCCAGCAGCCTACTTATCGCGGGACAGGTTTTCGGGGAAGCTTTCTTT
TRBJ2-2,many,TRBV7-9,TRBD2,CASSYSGRNTGELFF,TGTGCCAGCAGTTATAGCGGGAGGAACACCGGGGAGCTGTTTTTT
TRBJ2-1,NA,TRBV11-2,TRBD2,CASSQTSGRAGEQFF,TGTGCCAGCAGCCAGACTAGCGGGAGGGCCGGAGAGCAGTTCTTC
TRBJ1-2,few,TRBV28,TRBD1,CASSPPGGNYGYTF,TGTGCCAGCAGTCCCCCAGGGGGCAACTATGGCTACACCTTC
TRBJ2-2,few,TRBV18,TRBD2,CASSPPRLAGTTGELFF,TGTGCCAGCTCACCACCTCGGCTAGCGGGGACCACCGGGGAGCTGTTTTTT
TRBJ1-2,few,TRBV9,NA,CASKEGLFDYGYTF,TGTGCCAGCAAGGAGGGTTTATTTGACTATGGCTACACCTTC
TRBJ2-1,once,TRBV29-1,TRBD2,CSVHEGTRLNEQFF,TGCAGCGTCCACGAGGGGACTAGACTTAATGAGCAGTTCTTC
TRBJ2-7,NA,TRBV28,TRBD1,CASRKGQSLEQYF,TGTGCCAGCAGAAAGGGACAGTCACTAGAGCAGTACTTC
TRBJ2-4,few,TRBV7-3,NA,CASSIRPQDIQYF,TGTGCCAGCAGCATACGCCCTCAGGACATTCAGTACTTC
TRBJ1-6,few,TRBV5-4,NA,CASSLVGAYSPLHF,TGTGCCAGCAGCTTGGTGGGGGCGTATTCACCCCTCCACTTT
TRBJ2-6,few,TRBV30,NA,CAWSVGGSGANVLTF,TGTGCCTGGAGTGTAGGGGGCTCTGGGGCCAACGTCCTGACTTTC
TRBJ2-5,many,TRBV19,NA,CASSIRRAYQETQYF,TGTGCCAGTAGTATTCGGCGGGCGTACCAAGAGACCCAGTACTTC
TRBJ2-1,many,TRBV7-8,TRBD2,CASSLGSSGLYNEQFF,TGTGCCAGCAGCTTAGGGTCTAGCGGCCTGTACAATGAGCAGTTCTTC
TRBJ1-5,few,TRBV28,NA,CASSTRGGFNQPQHF,TGTGCCAGCAGCACTAGGGGGGGGTTCAATCAGCCCCAGCATTTT
TRBJ2-2,NA,TRBV10-2,NA,CASKVLATNTGELFF,TGCGCCAGCAAGGTTCTAGCGACGAACACCGGGGAGCTGTTTTTT
TRBJ1-1,NA,TRBV28,NA,CASSGVIGGGTEAFF,TGTGCCAGCAGTGGGGTCATTGGGGGCGGCACTGAAGCTTTCTTT
TRBJ1-2,NA,TRBV9,NA,CASSEIGQSLTYGYTF,TGTGCCAGCAGCGAAATAGGACAGAGCCTTACCTATGGCTACACCTTC
TRBJ1-1,few,TRBV29-1,NA,CSVVKGHIEAFF,TGCAGCGTTGTGAAGGGACATATTGAAGCTTTCTTT
TRBJ2-7,few,TRBV5-5,NA,CASSSGGRDYEQYF,TGTGCCAGCAGCTCCGGGGGAAGGGACTACGAGCAGTACTTC
TRBJ1-5,few,TRBV7-8,TRBD1,CASSHGTGGEASNQPQHF,TGTGCCAGCAGCCACGGGACAGGGGGCGAGGCTAGCAATCAGCCCCAGCATTTT
TRBJ1-1,NA,TRBV20-1,NA,CSARRDSKAFF,TGCAGTGCTAGACGTGACAGCAAAGCTTTCTTT
TRBJ1-1,NA,TRBV5-5,NA,CASSRAQGLTEAFF,TGTGCCAGCAGCCGCGCCCAGGGTTTAACTGAAGCTTTCTTT
TRBJ1-5,NA,TRBV19,NA,CASSIRTVLNDQPQHF,TGTGCCAGTAGTATAAGGACAGTACTCAACGATCAGCCCCAGCATTTT
TRBJ2-7,NA,TRBV5-1,NA,CASSPQGGVSYEQYF,TGCGCCAGCAGCCCACAGGGGGGGGTCTCCTACGAGCAGTACTTC
TRBJ1-4,few,TRBV30,NA,CARQDSTRAGEKLFF,TGTGCCCGGCAGGACTCCACTCGGGCAGGAGAAAAACTGTTTTTT